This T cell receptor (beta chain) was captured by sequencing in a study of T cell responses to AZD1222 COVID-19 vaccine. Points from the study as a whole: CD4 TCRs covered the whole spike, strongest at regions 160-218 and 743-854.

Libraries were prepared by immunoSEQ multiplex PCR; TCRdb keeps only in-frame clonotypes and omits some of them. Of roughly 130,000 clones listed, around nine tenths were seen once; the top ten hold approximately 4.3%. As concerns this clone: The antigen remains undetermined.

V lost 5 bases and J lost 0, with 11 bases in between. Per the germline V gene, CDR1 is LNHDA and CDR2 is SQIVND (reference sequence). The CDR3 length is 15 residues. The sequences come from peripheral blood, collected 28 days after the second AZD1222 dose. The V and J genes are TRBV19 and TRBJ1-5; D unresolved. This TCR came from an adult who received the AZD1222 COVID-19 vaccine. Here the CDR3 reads CASSWSVYSNQPQHF. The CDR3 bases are TGTGCCAGTAGTTGGTCAGTCTATAGCAATCAGCCCCAGCATTTT.